This T cell receptor (beta chain) was captured by sequencing in a study of T cell responses to AZD1222 COVID-19 vaccine. General observations from the study: Sampled repertoires all dated from after the peak T cell response. The donor cohort was predominantly white British with a female majority, and clonal diversity may have been underestimated. Receipt of two AZD1222 doses was followed by a rise in Spike-specific TCR breadth and depth.

This table comes from immunoSEQ multiplex PCR, and its TCRdb copy is limited to in-frame clones, with some not included. The sample shows 120,000 to 150,000 clones, 90% to 95% of them seen only once. Germline V lookup: CDR1 WSHSY, CDR2 SAAADI. CDR3 length: 10 amino acids. Trimming stripped 9 bases from V and 9 bases from J, with 9 bases between. About this clone: Antigen specificity is unknown.

The chain recombines TRBV10-2 with TRBJ2-1; a weak D match, TRBD2 (6 bases). The receptor's source is an adult in good health. The sequences come from peripheral blood, collected on day 0 of AZD1222 vaccination. The CDR3: CASGGTEQFF. The DNA for the CDR3 is TGCGCCAGTGGGGGGACTGAGCAGTTCTTC.